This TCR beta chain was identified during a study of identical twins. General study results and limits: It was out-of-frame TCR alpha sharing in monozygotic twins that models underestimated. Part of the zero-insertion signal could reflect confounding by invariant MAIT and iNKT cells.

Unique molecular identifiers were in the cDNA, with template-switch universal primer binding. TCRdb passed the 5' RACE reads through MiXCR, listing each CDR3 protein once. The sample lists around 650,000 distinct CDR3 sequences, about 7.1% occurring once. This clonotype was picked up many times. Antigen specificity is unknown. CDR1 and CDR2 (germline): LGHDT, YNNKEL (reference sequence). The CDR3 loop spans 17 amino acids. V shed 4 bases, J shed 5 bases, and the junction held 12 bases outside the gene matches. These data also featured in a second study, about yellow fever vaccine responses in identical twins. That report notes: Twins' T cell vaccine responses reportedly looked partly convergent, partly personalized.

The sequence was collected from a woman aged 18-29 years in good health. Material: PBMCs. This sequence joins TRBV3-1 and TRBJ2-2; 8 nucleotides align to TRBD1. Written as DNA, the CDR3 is TGTGCCAGCAGCCCTCCCCCCCGGACAGGGCAAACCGGGGAGCTGTTTTTT. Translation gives CASSPPPRTGQTGELFF.